This entry lists 9 T cell receptor beta chains sequenced from one sample in a study of regulatory dendritic cells for organ transplantation. The repertoire was sequenced with immunoSEQ multiplex PCR; TCRdb's copy has only in-frame clones and lacks some. The sample holds 30,000 to 40,000 clones, 70% to 90% seen once. Sequences were obtained from naive CD4+ T cells from blood. Subset here: CD45RA+ naive T cells. These receptors were taken from a human donor in good health.

CDR3 loop: CASSDAGRLNNEQFF. The CDR3 DNA is TGTGCCAGCAGCGATGCTGGGCGGCTGAACAATGAGCAGTTCTTC. V and J are TRBV11-3 and TRBJ2-1; D gene uncertain. The germline V gene encodes CDR1 SGHNT and CDR2 YENEEA. Trimming cost V 5 bases and J 5 bases, with 16 bases left between them. The CDR3 loop spans 15 amino acids.

The rearrangement links TRBV28 to TRBJ2-3, with 8 bases that match TRBD1. V was pared by 4 bases and J by 0 bases, with 3 bases of the junction left unmatched. Germline values: CDR1 MDHEN, CDR2 SYDVKM. This CDR3 has 15 amino acids. CDR3 residues: CASSSQGVSTDTQYF. In nucleotides, the CDR3 is TGTGCCAGCAGTTCACAGGGGGTAAGCACAGATACGCAGTATTTT.

V gene TRBV29-1 combines with J gene TRBJ1-2, with D hard to call. The CDR3 is 13 residues long. The germline gives CDR1 SQVTM, CDR2 ANQGSEA. V was trimmed by 3 bases and J by 4 bases, leaving 12 bases between them. The CDR3 loop is CSVDIGQAYGYTF. The CDR3 DNA reads as TGCAGCGTTGATATCGGCCAGGCCTATGGCTACACCTTC.

V and J are TRBV6-5 and TRBJ1-5; 7 bases are a match to TRBD1. V lost 5 bases, J lost 6 bases, and 4 bases stayed unmatched. From germline, CDR1 is MNHEY and CDR2 SVGAGI. The CDR3 sequence is 13 residues long. The CDR3 reads CASSQTGVQPQHF. CDR3 sequence (DNA): TGTGCCAGCAGTCAAACAGGGGTTCAGCCCCAGCATTTT.

This clone was detected once. V gene TRBV10-3 combines with J gene TRBJ1-1; D not certain. Between the trimmed V and J ends, which lost 3 bases and 6 bases, there was a span of 11 bases. The CDR3 runs to 13 residues. CDR1 is ENHRY and CDR2 is SYGVKD in the germline V gene. CDR3 residues: CAISDWVVAEAFF. CDR3 DNA sequence: TGTGCCATCAGTGATTGGGTCGTGGCTGAAGCTTTCTTT.

This clone was detected only once. The rearrangement uses TRBV7-2 and TRBJ2-7, with TRBD2 identical over 15 bases. V gave up 5 bases and J gave up 3 bases; unmatched junction bases: 5. Germline CDR1 is SGHTA and CDR2 is FQGNSA. The CDR3 is 16 amino acids. CDR3 coding DNA: TGTGCCAGCAGCCTCGGACTAGCGGGGGGGTACTACGAGCAGTACTTC. Translated: CASSLGLAGGYYEQYF.

The chain joins TRBV6-5 to TRBJ2-7; 9 nucleotides agree with TRBD2. The junction had 7 bases not matched to a gene; V was cut back by 2 bases and J by 5 bases. Germline V gene data show CDR1 as MNHEY and CDR2 as SVGAGI. The CDR3 contains 15 residues. The chain's CDR3 is CASSYESGRFDEQYF. CDR3 DNA: TGTGCCAGCAGTTACGAGAGCGGGAGGTTCGACGAGCAGTACTTC.

The chain couples TRBV2 to TRBJ1-2; D remains ambiguous. The CDR3 sequence is 12 residues long. V was trimmed by 2 bases and J by 8 bases, leaving 9 bases between them. Germline V gene data show CDR1 as SNHLY and CDR2 as FYNNEI. This CDR3 reads CASSERAWGYTF. The CDR3 region has the DNA TGTGCCAGCAGTGAACGGGCGTGGGGCTACACCTTC.

The V call is TRBV6-6, the J call TRBJ1-2; D unclear. The germline CDR1 and CDR2 sequences are MNHNY and SVGAGI (reference sequence). With 0 bases removed from V and 8 bases from J, the gap between germline ends came to 10 bases. The CDR3 sequence is 13 residues long. The chain's CDR3 is CASSYSRADGYTF. The CDR3, as DNA: TGTGCCAGCAGTTACTCGCGGGCCGACGGCTACACCTTC.